This TCR beta chain was sequenced for a study of tissue T cells after allogeneic stem cell transplantation. Libraries were prepared by immunoSEQ multiplex PCR; TCRdb keeps only in-frame clonotypes and omits some of them. Of about 8,800 clones listed, around 33% are singletons. Regarding this clone: Its antigen is not known. Germline and genes: mouse. Read coverage stops 1 residue before the CDR3 terminus; the germline J gene supplies the remainder.

Time point: mouse harvest day 14 after allogeneic transplant. Each mouse received 10^7 T-cell-depleted marrow cells plus 10^6 splenic CD5+ T cells by tail vein. Germline V gives CDR1 SGHSA, CDR2 FRNQAP. V lost 3 bases, J lost 4 bases, and 10 bases lay in between. The CDR3 contains 13 residues. Study-level points and caveats: Across patients, clones rarely overlapped, yet motif clusters were shared tissue-specifically.

The specimen was skin. This chain uses TRBV16 with TRBJ2-7, with TRBD1 as a possible D gene (6 bases). The clonotype was recovered from a female BALB/c mouse given C57BL/6 T cells with graft-versus-host disease after an allogeneic hematopoietic cell transplant. The CDR3 DNA, read in part, is TGTGCAAGCAGCTTCCTACAGGGATATGAACAGTAC. It translates to CASSFLQGYEQY. The CDR3 reads in full as CASSFLQGYEQYF.